This T cell receptor (beta chain) was retrieved from a study of cytomegalovirus exposure and HLA in healthy donors. The CDR3 runs 13 residues. Germline V CDR1 and CDR2: SGHDT, YYEEEE. V shed 0 bases and J shed 4 bases, with 7 bases lying between them. Repertoires were generated with immunoSEQ multiplex PCR, while TCRdb's copy carries only in-frame clones and drops some. Of fewer than 85,000 clones in the sample, roughly 94% were seen once. The chain has TRBV5-6 and TRBJ1-1, with D uncertain. The TCR comes from a woman between 18 and 29 years old in good health and CMV-seronegative. The sample comprised PBMCs. This chain's CDR3 is CASSLAEGTEAFF. As DNA, the CDR3 is TGTGCCAGCAGCTTGGCCGAGGGCACTGAAGCTTTCTTT.